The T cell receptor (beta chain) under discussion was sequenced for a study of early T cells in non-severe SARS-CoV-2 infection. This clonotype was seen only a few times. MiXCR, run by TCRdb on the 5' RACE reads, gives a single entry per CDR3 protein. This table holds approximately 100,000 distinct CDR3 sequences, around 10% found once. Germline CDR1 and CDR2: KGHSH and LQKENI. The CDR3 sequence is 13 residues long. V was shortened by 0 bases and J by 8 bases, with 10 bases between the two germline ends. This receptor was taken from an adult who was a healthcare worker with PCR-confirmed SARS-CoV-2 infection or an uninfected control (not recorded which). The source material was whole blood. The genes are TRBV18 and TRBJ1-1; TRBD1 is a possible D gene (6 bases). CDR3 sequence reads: CASSPPNQGEAFF. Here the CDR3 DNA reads TGTGCCAGCTCACCACCGAATCAGGGGGAAGCTTTCTTT.